The T cell receptor beta chain described here comes from a study of beta chain features in type 1 diabetes (dated by TCRdb to about 2018). Regarding the study in general: No differences in mean age, gender distribution, total cell number or subset yield were found between patients and healthy donors. A total of approximately 110,000,000 sorted cells were examined across all samples, and a strong correlation was observed between cell number per subset and RNA yield. The study compared the TCRB repertoires of sorted circulating CD4+ T cell subsets in recently diagnosed type 1 diabetes patients with those in matched healthy donors. Regulatory and stem cell-like memory subsets were isolated from only 8 patients and roughly 8 healthy donors, whereas naive and central memory subsets came from all 28 donors. Results the study describes overall, beyond this receptor: Because cDNA was sequenced instead of genomic DNA, highly expressing activated cells could be over-represented, though the groups showed no difference in activation or CD3 levels. A moderate but significant shortening of TCRB CDR3 length was observed in type 1 diabetes patients in all four CD4+ subsets. Naive, central memory and regulatory TCRB repertoires appeared more similar among patients than among healthy donors. Because small numbers of individuals were included in the HLA sub-analyses, any influence of HLA type on TCRB rearrangement was left unresolved. PCR may preferentially amplify shorter templates, but because patient and control samples were amplified and corrected together, any resulting skew would affect both groups equally. At VDJ recombination sites, type 1 diabetes patients had fewer insertions and more deleted nucleotides, which implies abnormalities in thymic rearrangement.

The entire amount of isolated RNA was reverse transcribed using the High Capacity cDNA Reverse Transcription Kit, so the sequenced TCRB transcripts were expressed ones. Deep immunoSEQ sequencing was applied to naive, central memory and regulatory T cell samples, giving an average of roughly 3.5 million total reads per sample. Sorted cells were lysed in RLT buffer and RNA was extracted with DNase-treated RNeasy Micro or Mini kits, depending on cell number. Each cell subset was processed on its own to prevent cross-contamination, while patient and healthy donor samples were processed together. The immunoSEQ multiplex PCR was used to amplify TCRB sequences from cDNA, generating 87-bp fragments that spanned the CDR3 region. Sequencing of the amplicons was performed on the Illumina HiSeq platform. On the authors' methods: Synthetic template baselines were used to correct PCR bias computationally, reads within Hamming distance 2 were collapsed together, and singletons that could not be merged were discarded. Reads were aligned to IMGT to assign V, D and J genes, CDR3 length, and insertions or deletions at six rearrangement sites. Clonotype counts were normalized to sorted cell number within each subset before computing true diversity and Gini coefficients with the tcR R package. The overlap coefficient, calculated on TCRB nucleotide sequences, was used to quantify repertoire sharing. Out-of-frame TCRB sequences from naive cells were analyzed as a proxy for the pre-selection repertoire. This immuneACCESS table, as held by TCRdb, lists in-frame sequences with V and J called but not all clones. Of the missing ones, under half trace to an unresolved V gene in checked studies; the others have no known cause. The DNA was the basis for D and trimming; V, J and clone size are from that table. Across this sample there are 860,000 or so clones, with 17% seen only once. 0.023% of the sample is taken by the ten largest.

With regard to this clone: The antigen it binds to is not known. No qualities accompany the bases; no much larger clone lies one base away. The same CDR3 is also encoded by other DNA sequences in this sample.

A single peripheral blood draw of about 116 mL on average was collected from each donor into heparinised tubes. Using a panel that included CD45RO, CCR7, CD25, CD127, CD95 and CD27, naive, central memory, regulatory and stem cell-like memory CD4+ T cells were sorted on a BD FACSAria II. Purity was above 95% for every sorted population. PBMCs were isolated right away by Lymphoprep density gradient centrifugation and were stained directly, without culture. So that batch effects would be minimized, each experiment stained and sorted samples in pairs, pairing one healthy donor with one patient. Taken from the germline V gene, the CDR1 and CDR2 loops are MNHEY and SVGAGI. There are 14 amino acids in the CDR3, from cysteine to phenylalanine inclusive. CDR3 DNA only is kept here, 42 bases in frame from base 1. V gives up 0 bases and J gives up 0 bases, and the segment between their germline ends measures 4 bases.

This receptor was taken from a young woman in good health. Recombination joined TRBV6-5 with TRBJ2-3; no D gene can be assigned with confidence. The sequencing sample was made of naive CD4+ T cells from blood. The label giving this sample's cell subset or site can be read as: true naive CD4+ T cells. The CDR3 amino acid sequence is: CASSYSGSTDTQYF. The sequenced DNA: TGTGCCAGCAGTTACTCGGGAAGCACAGATACGCAGTATTTT.